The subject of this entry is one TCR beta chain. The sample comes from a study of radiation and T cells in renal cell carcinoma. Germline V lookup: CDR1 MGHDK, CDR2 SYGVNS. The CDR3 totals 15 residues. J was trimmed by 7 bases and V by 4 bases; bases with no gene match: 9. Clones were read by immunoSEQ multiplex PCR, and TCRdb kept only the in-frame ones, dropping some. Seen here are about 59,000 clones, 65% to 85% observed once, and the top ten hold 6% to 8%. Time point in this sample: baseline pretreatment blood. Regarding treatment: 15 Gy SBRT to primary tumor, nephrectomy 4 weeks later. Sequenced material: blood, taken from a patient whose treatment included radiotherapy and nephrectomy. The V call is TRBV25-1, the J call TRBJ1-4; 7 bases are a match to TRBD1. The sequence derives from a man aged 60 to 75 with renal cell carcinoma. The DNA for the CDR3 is TGTGCCAGCAGTGCCAAGGCAGGGGGGGTTGAAAAACTGTTTTTT. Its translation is CASSAKAGGVEKLFF.